The present T cell receptor (beta chain) was sequenced within a study of brain T cells in children with intractable seizures. TCRdb's table, derived via immunoSEQ multiplex PCR, lists solely in-frame clones and lacks some. The sample holds 95,000 to 120,000 clones, around 94% seen once. Trimming shortened V by 6 bases and J by 0 bases, and 12 bases separated the two germline ends. CDR1 is MNHEY and CDR2 is SMNVEV in the germline V gene (reference sequence). The CDR3 is 15 amino acids. The receptor was isolated from a boy under two years old with hemimegalencephaly and intractable seizures. The material sequenced was peripheral blood, taken at surgery. This chain links TRBV27 with TRBJ2-1; possible D gene TRBD1, 5 bases. CDR3 residues: CASSPRQSSYNEQFF. In DNA, the CDR3 is TGTGCCAGCAGCCCCCGACAGAGCTCCTACAATGAGCAGTTCTTC.